This T cell receptor beta chain was sequenced in a study of blood T cell repertoires in COVID-19. The repertoire was sequenced with immunoSEQ multiplex PCR; TCRdb's copy has only in-frame clones and lacks some. This sample has some 400,000 clones, with 85% to 90% found just once. The V end lost 8 bases, the J end lost 3 bases, and 13 bases lay between the germline ends. This CDR3 is 13 amino acids long. Germline loops: CDR1 SNHLY, CDR2 FYNNEI. Allocation to cohorts depended on clinical history reported by the participants. The chain couples TRBV2 to TRBJ1-1; D is unclear. The receptor comes from a man aged 25 to 40 who had recovered from COVID-19. What was sequenced was PBMCs or T cells enriched from blood (not recorded which). CDR3 residues: CASGGIADTEAFF. As DNA, the CDR3 is TGTGCCAGCGGAGGGATAGCAGACACTGAAGCTTTCTTT.